The rows below give T cell receptor beta chains drawn from one sample of a study of post-analysis software for immune sequencing data. From the PCR reads, TCRdb called clonotypes with MiXCR, one entry per CDR3 protein. Of more than 500,000 distinct CDR3 sequences in the sample, approximately 34% are singletons; the top ten hold around 5.9%. Sequencing was performed on blood. The receptors here all came from a girl aged 2-17 years with multiple sclerosis. Each CDR3 is given with its conserved first and last residue. D genes are given only for firm matches. The size entry is marked missing in some rows and otherwise reads once, few, many or a size class.

D gene: NA
clone size: NA
J gene: TRBJ2-5
V gene: TRBV6-6
CDR3 protein: CASAWGSGAETQYF
CDR3 DNA: TGTGCCAGCGCCTGGGGCAGCGGCGCAGAGACCCAGTACTTC

D gene: TRBD2
clone size: few
J gene: TRBJ2-3
V gene: TRBV5-6
CDR3 protein: CASSPGLVITDTQYF
CDR3 DNA: TGTGCCAGCAGCCCCGGACTAGTTATCACAGATACGCAGTATTTT

D gene: NA
clone size: NA
J gene: TRBJ2-1
V gene: TRBV3-1
CDR3 protein: CASSQGTGYDEQFF
CDR3 DNA: TGTGCCAGCAGCCAAGGAACAGGGTATGATGAGCAGTTCTTC

D gene: TRBD1
clone size: many
J gene: TRBJ2-5
V gene: TRBV6-5
CDR3 protein: CASSYGGQEQETQYF
CDR3 DNA: TGTGCCAGCAGTTACGGGGGACAGGAACAAGAGACCCAGTACTTC

D gene: NA
clone size: NA
J gene: TRBJ1-2
V gene: TRBV3-1
CDR3 protein: CASTPGPDSNYGYTF
CDR3 DNA: TGTGCCAGTACCCCGGGGCCTGACTCTAACTATGGCTACACCTTC

D gene: NA
clone size: NA
J gene: TRBJ2-3
V gene: TRBV12-3/TRBV12-4
CDR3 protein: CASSPNLNTDAQYF
CDR3 DNA: TGTGCCAGCAGTCCCAACCTAAACACAGATGCGCAGTATTTT

D gene: TRBD1
clone size: few
J gene: TRBJ1-2
V gene: TRBV6-5
CDR3 protein: CACGSGTDYGYTF
CDR3 DNA: TGTGCCTGTGGGTCCGGGACAGACTATGGCTACACCTTC

D gene: NA
clone size: NA
J gene: TRBJ2-4
V gene: TRBV13
CDR3 protein: CASSLEEVQYF
CDR3 DNA: TGTGCCAGCAGCTTAGAAGAGGTCCAGTACTTC

D gene: NA
clone size: few
J gene: TRBJ2-5
V gene: TRBV6-5
CDR3 protein: CASSRDIRQETQYF
CDR3 DNA: TGTGCCAGCAGCCGGGACATTCGGCAAGAGACCCAGTACTTC

D gene: NA
clone size: once
J gene: TRBJ1-1
V gene: TRBV7-7
CDR3 protein: CASSLDLSEGTEAFF
CDR3 DNA: TGTGCTAGCAGCCTTGACCTGAGCGAGGGGACTGAAGCTTTCTTT

D gene: NA
clone size: NA
J gene: TRBJ2-4
V gene: TRBV20-1
CDR3 protein: CSARAQGLAKNIQYF
CDR3 DNA: TGCAGTGCTAGAGCTCAGGGGCTAGCCAAAAACATTCAGTACTTC

D gene: NA
clone size: few
J gene: TRBJ1-4
V gene: TRBV5-1
CDR3 protein: CASSLEDSKLFF
CDR3 DNA: TGCGCCAGCAGCTTGGAGGACAGTAAACTGTTTTTT

D gene: NA
clone size: NA
J gene: TRBJ2-3
V gene: TRBV3-1
CDR3 protein: CASSQDSGPLVDTQYF
CDR3 DNA: TGTGCCAGCAGCCAAGATTCCGGGCCTCTAGTAGATACGCAGTATTTT

D gene: TRBD1
clone size: NA
J gene: TRBJ1-2
V gene: TRBV9
CDR3 protein: CASSPLTGGSGYTF
CDR3 DNA: TGTGCCAGCAGCCCATTGACAGGGGGCTCCGGCTACACCTTC

D gene: NA
clone size: NA
J gene: TRBJ2-1
V gene: TRBV12-3/TRBV12-4
CDR3 protein: CASSPGNYPFF
CDR3 DNA: TGTGCCAGCAGTCCTGGGAATTATCCGTTCTTC

D gene: NA
clone size: NA
J gene: TRBJ1-2
V gene: TRBV4-2
CDR3 protein: CASSQGIGINYGYTF
CDR3 DNA: TGTGCCAGCAGCCAAGGTATCGGGATTAACTATGGCTACACCTTC

D gene: NA
clone size: NA
J gene: TRBJ2-7
V gene: TRBV20-1
CDR3 protein: CSASVNPYEQYF
CDR3 DNA: TGCAGTGCTAGTGTCAATCCCTACGAGCAGTACTTC

D gene: TRBD2
clone size: few
J gene: TRBJ2-3
V gene: TRBV5-1
CDR3 protein: CASSLTSGEDTQYF
CDR3 DNA: TGCGCCAGCAGCCTTACTAGCGGGGAAGATACGCAGTATTTT

D gene: NA
clone size: few
J gene: TRBJ2-1
V gene: TRBV9
CDR3 protein: CASSLDLPASSYNEQFF
CDR3 DNA: TGTGCCAGCAGCCTTGATCTCCCGGCCAGCTCCTACAATGAGCAGTTCTTC

D gene: TRBD2
clone size: few
J gene: TRBJ2-7
V gene: TRBV10-3
CDR3 protein: CATWGGSYEQYF
CDR3 DNA: TGTGCCACGTGGGGGGGCTCCTACGAGCAGTACTTC

D gene: NA
clone size: NA
J gene: TRBJ2-3
V gene: TRBV2
CDR3 protein: CASSGQGDTQYF
CDR3 DNA: TGTGCCAGCAGTGGGCAGGGAGATACGCAGTATTTT

D gene: TRBD1
clone size: NA
J gene: TRBJ2-7
V gene: TRBV20-1
CDR3 protein: CSARLDRRRVHEQYF
CDR3 DNA: TGCAGTGCTAGATTGGACAGGAGGCGAGTCCACGAGCAGTACTTC

D gene: NA
clone size: NA
J gene: TRBJ1-1
V gene: TRBV25-1
CDR3 protein: CASLTGEGLGTEAFF
CDR3 DNA: TGTGCCAGCCTGACAGGAGAGGGATTGGGCACTGAAGCTTTCTTT

D gene: TRBD1
clone size: NA
J gene: TRBJ2-5
V gene: TRBV7-9
CDR3 protein: CASSSTGGPETQYF
CDR3 DNA: TGTGCCAGCAGCTCGACAGGGGGCCCAGAGACCCAGTACTTC

D gene: NA
clone size: NA
J gene: TRBJ1-5
V gene: TRBV7-8
CDR3 protein: CASSLANVPLGGTMGPQHF
CDR3 DNA: TGTGCCAGCAGCTTAGCGAATGTCCCCCTAGGGGGTACAATGGGACCCCAGCATTTT

D gene: TRBD2
clone size: NA
J gene: TRBJ2-1
V gene: TRBV15
CDR3 protein: CATSSGLALYNEQFF
CDR3 DNA: TGTGCCACCAGCAGCGGACTAGCGCTTTACAATGAGCAGTTCTTC

D gene: NA
clone size: many
J gene: TRBJ2-1
V gene: TRBV10-2
CDR3 protein: CASRLPGGSSHNEQFF
CDR3 DNA: TGCGCCAGCAGATTACCAGGGGGGTCTTCACACAATGAGCAGTTCTTC

D gene: TRBD1
clone size: few
J gene: TRBJ2-1
V gene: TRBV7-6
CDR3 protein: CASIPEKDRAYEQFF
CDR3 DNA: TGTGCCAGCATTCCCGAAAAGGACAGGGCTTATGAGCAGTTCTTC

D gene: NA
clone size: NA
J gene: TRBJ2-1
V gene: TRBV20-1
CDR3 protein: CSARRWDSGLEQFF
CDR3 DNA: TGCAGTGCTAGACGATGGGATAGTGGGCTTGAGCAGTTCTTC

D gene: NA
clone size: many
J gene: TRBJ2-1
V gene: TRBV7-3
CDR3 protein: CASSLIADNEQFF
CDR3 DNA: TGTGCCAGCAGCTTAATCGCGGACAATGAGCAGTTCTTC

D gene: NA
clone size: few
J gene: TRBJ1-1
V gene: TRBV20-1
CDR3 protein: CSASEGSLEAFF
CDR3 DNA: TGCAGTGCTAGCGAGGGTTCCCTTGAAGCTTTCTTT

D gene: TRBD1
clone size: few
J gene: TRBJ1-1
V gene: TRBV6-1
CDR3 protein: CASSVGQVNTEAFF
CDR3 DNA: TGTGCCAGCAGTGTGGGACAGGTGAACACTGAAGCTTTCTTT

D gene: NA
clone size: NA
J gene: TRBJ2-3
V gene: TRBV10-1
CDR3 protein: CASSRDQNTDTQYF
CDR3 DNA: TGCGCCAGCAGCCGGGACCAAAACACAGATACGCAGTATTTT